Described below is a single T cell receptor beta chain sequence and its context. These data are taken from a study of OX40 agonist ivuxolimab in advanced cancers. Background on the study: Prior checkpoint blockade (anti-PD-1, anti-PD-L1 or anti-CTLA-4) was permitted; about 40% had it.

Assay: immunoSEQ multiplex PCR; the TCRdb copy retains only in-frame clones and omits some. The sample holds fewer than 90,000 clones, around nine tenths seen once. This CDR3 contains 20 residues. The germline gives CDR1 SGHVS, CDR2 FNYEAQ. Trimming removed 3 bases at V and 7 bases at J, with 31 bases between. The origin of this receptor is an adult with an advanced solid tumor such as melanoma, head and neck, liver or kidney cancer. The V and J genes are TRBV7-6 and TRBJ1-3, with a tentative D call TRBD1 (6 bases). Sequencing was performed on CD4+ or CD8+ T cells sorted from blood, taken in a trial of the OX40 agonist ivuxolimab. CDR3: CASSFGGLGSFSGLGNTIYF. CDR3 bases: TGTGCCAGCAGCTTCGGGGGGCTGGGGTCATTCTCTGGATTGGGGAACACCATATATTTT.